These 32 T cell receptor beta chains share one sample of origin, sequenced in a study of blood T cell repertoires in COVID-19. The method was immunoSEQ multiplex PCR; TCRdb's version includes in-frame clones alone and lacks a portion of them. The data show 200,000 to 300,000 clones, with approximately 83% seen just once and 3.5% to 4% held by the top ten. Source material: PBMCs or T cells enriched from blood (not recorded which). The receptors derive from a woman in her thirties or forties who had been exposed to COVID-19.

Here the CDR3 reads CASSLDGGQGNEQFF. The CDR3 nucleotides read TGTGCCAGCAGCTTGGATGGGGGACAGGGGAATGAGCAGTTCTTC. V and J are TRBV7-3 and TRBJ2-1; TRBD1 matches 10 bases. The length of the CDR3 is 15 residues. V lost 3 bases to trimming and J lost 7 bases; unmatched junction nucleotides: 6. Germline V gives CDR1 SGHTA, CDR2 FQGTGA.

The V gene is TRBV7-2, the J gene TRBJ2-7, with D maybe TRBD2 (6 bases). CDR1 and CDR2 (germline): SGHTA, FQGNSA. The CDR3 is 15 amino acids. V dropped 1 base and J dropped 2 bases, with 12 bases sitting between them. The CDR3 reads CASSLGAGNTYEQYF. CDR3 coding DNA: TGTGCCAGCAGCTTAGGGGCGGGGAACACCTACGAGCAGTACTTC.

The chain has TRBV5-1 and TRBJ2-7; 7 nucleotides match TRBD1. The germline gives CDR1 SGHRS, CDR2 YFSETQ. This CDR3 contains 14 residues. V shed 4 bases, J shed 7 bases, and the junction held 11 bases outside the gene matches. CDR3 nucleotides: TGCGCCAGCAGCGCAGGACAGGCTTTTGGGGAGCAGTACTTC. Amino acids: CASSAGQAFGEQYF.

V is TRBV28 and J is TRBJ2-7; 8 bases agree with TRBD1. The J segment lost 3 bases and the V segment lost 8 bases, leaving 9 bases of the junction unmatched. The germline V gene encodes CDR1 MDHEN and CDR2 SYDVKM. CDR3 size: 14 residues. This CDR3 reads CASAVTGVSYEQYF. In DNA, the CDR3 is TGTGCCAGCGCAGTGACAGGGGTTAGCTACGAGCAGTACTTC.

The rearrangement uses TRBV4-3 and TRBJ1-3; TRBD1 matches at 9 bases. This CDR3 has 19 amino acids. CDR1 LGHNA and CDR2 YSLEER come from the germline V gene. The ends lost 0 bases at V and 0 bases at J; junction bases unmatched: 9. The CDR3 is CASSQDRNRGRPSGNTIYF. CDR3 DNA: TGCGCCAGCAGCCAAGATCGGAACAGGGGGCGACCCTCTGGAAACACCATATATTTT.

The chain joins TRBV27 to TRBJ1-4; 7 bases line up with TRBD1. The CDR3 extends over 16 amino acids. The J segment lost 6 bases and the V segment lost 3 bases, leaving 10 bases of the junction unmatched. CDR1 and CDR2 (germline): MNHEY, SMNVEV (reference sequence). CDR3 amino acids: CASSLVSGGGYEKLFF. CDR3 sequence (DNA): TGTGCCAGCAGTTTGGTGTCAGGGGGAGGTTATGAAAAACTGTTTTTT.

This clone has only one observation. This chain connects TRBV2 to TRBJ1-6; D is unresolved. Germline V gene sequence: CDR1 SNHLY, CDR2 FYNNEI. The CDR3 contains 15 residues. V shed 1 base and J shed 10 bases, with 14 bases lying between them. The CDR3 bases are TGTGCCAGCAGTGAAGTCGGTGGGAGTATCTCACCCCTCCACTTT. Its translation: CASSEVGGSISPLHF.

J is TRBJ1-5 and V is TRBV30; D is unresolved. Looked up from germline, CDR1 is GTSNPN and CDR2 is SVGIG (reference sequence). The CDR3 is 13 residues long. Trimming pared 2 bases from V and 3 bases from J, leaving 8 bases between. The chain's CDR3 is CAWSFQDNQPQHF. CDR3 DNA: TGTGCCTGGAGTTTCCAGGACAATCAGCCCCAGCATTTT.

The CDR3 protein is CATGTGRNSPLHF. CDR3 DNA: TGTGCCACCGGGACAGGTCGGAATTCACCCCTCCACTTT. V and J are TRBV7-2 and TRBJ1-6; TRBD1 matches at 8 bases. CDR3 length: 13 amino acids. CDR1 is SGHTA, CDR2 FQGNSA, per germline. J lost 7 bases, V lost 10 bases, and 6 bases had no gene match.

This clone showed up just a few times. The V call is TRBV2, the J call TRBJ1-1; D not certain. Germline V gives CDR1 SNHLY, CDR2 FYNNEI. V lost 6 bases and J 1 base, leaving 12 bases between the germline ends. The CDR3 spans 14 residues. The CDR3 sequence: CASSEGQWNTEAFF. The CDR3 region has the DNA TGTGCCAGCAGCGAGGGCCAGTGGAACACTGAAGCTTTCTTT.

This clone was recorded once. The chain carries TRBV5-6 and TRBJ2-5; 8 bases align to TRBD1. CDR3 size: 14 residues. J gave up 3 bases and V 3 bases, and 4 bases lay outside the gene matches. Germline lookup yields CDR1 SGHDT and CDR2 YYEEEE. The CDR3 DNA is TGTGCCAGCAGCTGGGGACAGGTTAAAGAGACCCAGTACTTC. Encoded protein: CASSWGQVKETQYF.

In this sample, this clone turned up a few times. The chain recombines TRBV18 with TRBJ2-7, with TRBD1 identical over 7 bases. Germline loops: CDR1 KGHSH, CDR2 LQKENI. The CDR3 has 14 residues. V lost 6 bases to trimming and J lost 6 bases; unmatched junction nucleotides: 11. As DNA, the CDR3 is TGTGCCAGCTCGTCCGGGACAGACTCAGGCGAGCAGTACTTC. As protein: CASSSGTDSGEQYF.

The chain combines TRBV9 with TRBJ1-5, with TRBD1 identical over 9 bases. CDR3 length equals 15 residues. The germline gives CDR1 SGDLS, CDR2 YYNGEE. Unmatched junction bases numbered 7, after V lost 3 bases and J lost 6 bases. CDR3 loop: CASSAGTGRGQPQHF. CDR3 DNA: TGTGCCAGCAGCGCCGGGACAGGGAGGGGTCAGCCCCAGCATTTT.

The V and J genes are TRBV7-9 and TRBJ1-2; 12 nucleotides align to TRBD1. Germline V gene lookup returns CDR1 SEHNR and CDR2 FQNEAQ (reference sequence). After removal of 4 bases from V and 5 bases from J, the junction contained 8 bases not matched to a gene. The CDR3 sequence is 16 residues long. Written as DNA, the CDR3 is TGTGCCAGCAGCTCCGAAATGGGACAGGGGGCTTATGGCTACACCTTC. This sequence encodes CASSSEMGQGAYGYTF.

The chain links TRBV27 to TRBJ1-3, with D uncertain. CDR1 and CDR2 (germline): MNHEY, SMNVEV (reference sequence). This CDR3 has 15 residues. V lost 4 bases and J 3 bases, leaving 13 bases between the germline ends. The CDR3 spells CASSSADTSGNTIYF. The CDR3 nucleotides are TGTGCCAGCAGTTCAGCCGACACTAGTGGAAACACCATATATTTT.

This clone is medium-sized by share. The V call is TRBV2, the J call TRBJ2-2; 7 bases agree with TRBD1. The J segment lost 0 bases and the V segment lost 5 bases, leaving 6 bases of the junction unmatched. This CDR3 spans 16 amino acids. The V gene's germline CDR1 is SNHLY and CDR2 FYNNEI. Here the CDR3 reads CASSLQGPTNTGELFF. The CDR3 nucleotides are TGTGCCAGCAGTTTACAGGGGCCCACGAACACCGGGGAGCTGTTTTTT.

The V gene is TRBV2, the J gene TRBJ2-1, with TRBD2 identical over 10 bases. Germline-derived CDR1 and CDR2 are SNHLY and FYNNEI. The CDR3 sequence is 14 residues long. Germline trimming cut 6 bases from V and 6 bases from J; bases unmatched to any gene: 5. This CDR3 is CASRKRGGVNEQFF. The CDR3 DNA sequence: TGTGCCAGCAGAAAGCGGGGGGGTGTCAATGAGCAGTTCTTC.

This chain connects TRBV12-5 to TRBJ2-5; D not resolved. The CDR3 sequence is 12 residues long. Trimming pared 1 base from V and 5 bases from J, leaving 5 bases between. Germline V lookup: CDR1 LGHNT, CDR2 FRNRAP. The CDR3 sequence is CASGLGGETQYF. CDR3 DNA: TGTGCTAGTGGTTTGGGTGGCGAGACCCAGTACTTC. Full variable domain (outside the CDR3, taken from reference TRBV12-5 and TRBJ2-5): DARVTQTPRHKVTEMGQEVTMRCQPILGHNTVFWYRQTMMQGLELLAYFRNRAPLDDSGMPKDRFSAEMPDATLATLKIQPSEPRDSAVYFCASGLGGETQYFGPGTRLLVL.

This chain links TRBV10-3 with TRBJ1-5; D call uncertain. This CDR3 is 12 amino acids long. CDR1 and CDR2 from the germline V gene are ENHRY and SYGVKD. Trimming cost V 2 bases and J 7 bases, with 6 bases left between them. CDR3 DNA: TGTGCCATCAGTGAGGTTAGCCAGCCCCAGCATTTT. Translation: CAISEVSQPQHF.

The V call is TRBV5-5, the J call TRBJ1-2; D remains ambiguous. V was pared by 4 bases and J by 3 bases, with 10 bases between. Germline lookup yields CDR1 SGHKS and CDR2 YYEKEE (reference sequence). The CDR3 length is 13 residues. Here the CDR3 DNA reads TGTGCCAGCAGCACCGAGGAATACTATGGCTACACCTTC. Translating it yields CASSTEEYYGYTF.

The V gene is TRBV25-1, the J gene TRBJ1-2, with D maybe TRBD1 (5 bases). Germline lookup yields CDR1 MGHDK and CDR2 SYGVNS. Trimming removed 4 bases from V and 3 bases from J, with 12 bases in between. This CDR3 region has 14 residues. In nucleotides, the CDR3 is TGTGCCAGCAGTGGCAGGGAGGCCGACTATGGCTACACCTTC. Amino acid sequence: CASSGREADYGYTF.

The rearrangement links TRBV2 to TRBJ2-3; the D is unclear. The germline V gene has CDR1 SNHLY and CDR2 FYNNEI. CDR3 size: 14 residues. V was pared by 5 bases and J by 1 base, with 10 bases between. CDR3 sequence: CASSKGQGTDTQYF. CDR3 DNA sequence: TGTGCCAGCAGTAAAGGGCAGGGCACAGATACGCAGTATTTT.

The genes are TRBV5-8 and TRBJ2-7; 9 bases line up with TRBD1. Trimming cost V 0 bases and J 4 bases; bases outside gene matches: 2. The CDR3 runs 14 residues. Germline loops: CDR1 SGHTS, CDR2 YDEGEE. CDR3 region: CASSLGQGEYEQYF. The CDR3, as DNA: TGTGCCAGCAGCTTGGGACAGGGGGAGTACGAGCAGTACTTC. Based on the CDR3 plus reference TRBV5-8 and TRBJ2-7, the full variable domain is EAGVTQSPTHLIKTRGQQATLRCSPISGHTSVYWYQQALGLGLQFLLWYDEGEERNRGNFPPRFSGRQFPNYSSELNVNALELEDSALYLCASSLGQGEYEQYFGPGTRLTVT.

This clone was detected once. The chain links TRBV19 to TRBJ2-7; 11 nucleotides align to TRBD2. With 2 bases clipped from V and 4 bases from J, the junction kept 4 bases outside the gene matches. Germline loops: CDR1 LNHDA, CDR2 SQIVND (reference sequence). This CDR3 has 15 amino acids. The CDR3 spells CASSIQTSGAYEQYF. The CDR3 DNA reads as TGTGCCAGTAGTATACAGACTAGCGGGGCTTACGAGCAGTACTTC.

The chain combines TRBV6-5 with TRBJ2-7, with D tentatively TRBD1 (7 bases). The germline V gene encodes CDR1 MNHEY and CDR2 SVGAGI. The V end was cut by 2 bases, the J end by 3 bases, with 17 bases between. This CDR3 has 16 amino acids. Written as DNA, the CDR3 is TGTGCCAGCAGTTACGACCTGGGGCAGGGGGGCTACGAGCAGTACTTC. The encoded protein is CASSYDLGQGGYEQYF.

The V gene is TRBV2, the J gene TRBJ1-4, with a tentative D call TRBD1 (6 bases). Deletions cut 6 bases from V and 4 bases from J, with 12 bases between. There are 14 residues in the CDR3. Germline V gene data show CDR1 as SNHLY and CDR2 as FYNNEI. This CDR3 is CASSAGQYNEKLFF. The CDR3 DNA is TGTGCCAGCAGCGCCGGACAGTATAATGAAAAACTGTTTTTT.

The rearrangement joins TRBV9 to TRBJ2-3; 12 nucleotides align to TRBD2. Germline V gene data show CDR1 as SGDLS and CDR2 as YYNGEE. The CDR3 loop spans 18 amino acids. With 4 bases clipped from V and 7 bases from J, the junction kept 16 bases outside the gene matches. The CDR3 loop reads CASSPLIDLAGGLNTQYF. The CDR3 DNA sequence: TGTGCCAGCAGCCCGTTAATTGATCTAGCGGGGGGGCTAAATACGCAGTATTTT.

A few counts support this clone. V gene TRBV2 combines with J gene TRBJ1-5; D perhaps matches TRBD1 (6 bases). Germline V gene sequence: CDR1 SNHLY, CDR2 FYNNEI. The germline V and J ends were trimmed by 6 bases and 2 bases, with 11 bases remaining between them. The CDR3 is made up of 14 amino acids. Written as DNA, the CDR3 is TGTGCCAGCAGCGCCCGACAGGGCAATCAGCCCCAGCATTTT. This codes for CASSARQGNQPQHF.

J is TRBJ1-6 and V is TRBV4-2; 9 nucleotides match TRBD1. The CDR3 loop spans 14 amino acids. Trimming at V came to 7 bases and at J to 7 bases, leaving 5 bases not matched to a gene. CDR1 is LGHNA and CDR2 is YNFKEQ in the germline V gene. The chain's CDR3 is CASTFGTGNSPLHF. DNA of the CDR3: TGTGCCAGCACATTTGGGACAGGGAATTCACCCCTCCACTTT.

The chain has TRBV6-1 and TRBJ2-5; 8 bases are shared with TRBD1. From germline, CDR1 is MNHNS and CDR2 SASEGT. V was clipped by 4 bases and J by 1 base; unmatched bases: 8. The CDR3 runs 16 residues. The DNA of the CDR3 is TGTGCCAGCAGTGGTCGCGGGACAGGATTCCAAGAGACCCAGTACTTC. Protein product: CASSGRGTGFQETQYF.

The chain couples TRBV7-2 to TRBJ2-4; maybe TRBD1 (6 bases). This CDR3 is 15 amino acids long. V dropped 6 bases and J dropped 4 bases, with 16 bases sitting between them. The germline V gene encodes CDR1 SGHTA and CDR2 FQGNSA. CDR3: CASRYPGQSKNIQYF. CDR3 in DNA: TGTGCCAGCAGGTACCCGGGACAATCGAAAAACATTCAGTACTTC. The full variable domain, in which reference TRBV7-2 and TRBJ2-4 provide the parts outside the CDR3, is GAGVSQSPSNKVTEKGKDVELRCDPISGHTALYWYRQSLGQGLEFLIYFQGNSAPDKSGLPSDRFSAERTGGSVSTLTIQRTQQEDSAVYLCASRYPGQSKNIQYFGAGTRLSVL.

The chain is built from TRBV7-8 and TRBJ1-2; 8 nucleotides match TRBD1. After removal of 5 bases from V and 6 bases from J, the junction contained 11 bases not matched to a gene. The CDR3 totals 15 residues. Germline V gene data show CDR1 as SGHVS and CDR2 as FQNEAQ. As DNA, the CDR3 is TGTGCCAGCAGCCCTCGGAGGGACAGGAGGGATGGCTACACCTTC. The encoded protein is CASSPRRDRRDGYTF.